This is a list of T cell receptor beta chains from one sample in a study of memory CD4+ T cells and cytomegalovirus serostatus. Generated by immunoSEQ multiplex PCR, the TCRdb table keeps only in-frame clones and is missing some. The sample holds around 60,000 clones, about 81% seen once. The sample comprised memory CD4+ T cells from blood. Every receptor here comes from an adult in good health and CMV-seronegative. Each CDR3 is given with its conserved first and last residue. The D gene is left open where the match is weak.

V: TRBV6-1; J: TRBJ1-1; D: -; CDR3: CASLVGMNTEAFF
V: TRBV5-5; J: TRBJ1-2; D: TRBD1; CDR3: CASSLVGGGGYGYTF
V: TRBV6-4; J: TRBJ2-5; D: TRBD1; CDR3: CASSDFLPGQGETQYF
V: TRBV4-1; J: TRBJ1-2; D: TRBD1; CDR3: CASSPRWVRDRASSNYGYTF
V: TRBV28; J: TRBJ2-3; D: TRBD2; CDR3: CATAGGGTDTQYF
V: TRBV14; J: TRBJ1-4; D: -; CDR3: CASSRIRRAGTTNEKLFF
V: TRBV2; J: TRBJ1-5; D: -; CDR3: CASTGELEPQHF
V: TRBV29-1; J: TRBJ1-1; D: -; CDR3: CSVAENTEAFF
V: TRBV7-8; J: TRBJ2-6; D: -; CDR3: CASSFSGANVLTF
V: TRBV10-3; J: TRBJ2-5; D: TRBD2; CDR3: CAISPLAGETQYF
V: TRBV4-1; J: TRBJ1-3; D: TRBD1; CDR3: CASSQDLGKGQGNTIYF
V: TRBV6-1; J: TRBJ1-5; D: TRBD1; CDR3: CASSRDSSNQPQHF
V: TRBV7-9; J: TRBJ2-6; D: -; CDR3: CASSPRRASSGANVLTF
V: TRBV5-1; J: TRBJ1-3; D: -; CDR3: CASSLVDLYSGNTIYF
V: TRBV5-4; J: TRBJ1-1; D: -; CDR3: CASSLWNTEAFF
V: TRBV7-3; J: TRBJ1-1; D: -; CDR3: CASSLQSNTEAFF
V: TRBV18; J: TRBJ1-4; D: -; CDR3: CASSPGAREGVKLFF
V: TRBV10-3; J: TRBJ1-2; D: TRBD1; CDR3: CAISESGQGNGYTF
V: TRBV29-1; J: TRBJ2-4; D: -; CDR3: CSARVALAKNIQYF
V: TRBV28; J: TRBJ2-1; D: -; CDR3: CASSLWAQGLFF
V: TRBV10-3; J: TRBJ2-2; D: TRBD2; CDR3: CAISVGGGASGELFF
V: TRBV5-4; J: TRBJ1-2; D: TRBD1; CDR3: CASSPDRVQSRGYTF
V: TRBV18; J: TRBJ2-5; D: -; CDR3: CASSPEGAGETQYF
V: TRBV18; J: TRBJ1-2; D: -; CDR3: CASSPAGSNYGYTF